Below, 26 T cell receptor beta chains from the same sample are listed, as sequenced in a study of technical replicates of blood from several donors. This table comes from immunoSEQ multiplex PCR, and its TCRdb copy is limited to in-frame clones, with some not included. In the table there are around 81,000 clones, roughly 95% of which are singletons. Sequences were obtained from T cells isolated from PBMCs. These receptors originate from a human donor in good health.

The chain combines TRBV7-8 with TRBJ2-7; 7 nucleotides agree with TRBD2. CDR3 length equals 16 residues. J gave up 1 base and V 0 bases, and 6 bases lay outside the gene matches. CDR1 and CDR2 from the germline V gene are SGHVS and FQNEAQ. The CDR3 DNA sequence: TGTGCCAGCAGCTTAGCTGGGCGGGAGACTTCCTACGAGCAGTACTTC. Protein: CASSLAGRETSYEQYF.

The rearrangement links TRBV19 to TRBJ2-7, with 8 positions matching TRBD1. CDR3 length equals 15 residues. Germline CDR1 is LNHDA and CDR2 is SQIVND (reference sequence). V shed 3 bases, J shed 4 bases, and the junction held 8 bases outside the gene matches. DNA for the CDR3: TGTGCCAGTAGTATTCAGGGGGCGAACCTTTACGAGCAGTACTTC. Residues: CASSIQGANLYEQYF.

This clone was seen just once. This sequence joins TRBV7-9 and TRBJ1-2, with D unclear. Trimming shortened V by 1 base and J by 6 bases, and 3 bases separated the two germline ends. Germline V CDR1 and CDR2: SEHNR, FQNEAQ (reference sequence). The CDR3 spans 11 residues. The CDR3 spells CASSLGHGYTF. The CDR3 DNA reads TGTGCCAGCAGCTTAGGGCATGGCTACACCTTC.

The chain joins TRBV11-2 to TRBJ2-4; D ambiguous. Deletions cut 4 bases from V and 6 bases from J, with 7 bases between. This CDR3 has 12 amino acids. The germline V gene encodes CDR1 SGHAT and CDR2 FQNNGV. The CDR3 is CASSSSLNIQYF. The DNA for the CDR3 is TGTGCCAGCAGCTCCTCCCTAAACATTCAGTACTTC.

V gene TRBV4-1 combines with J gene TRBJ1-6; 7 nucleotides agree with TRBD1. From germline, CDR1 is MGHRA and CDR2 YSYEKL. This CDR3 is built from 16 residues. J lost 9 bases, V lost 5 bases, and 13 bases had no gene match. CDR3 loop: CASSTGVPLGFSPLHF. The DNA for the CDR3 is TGCGCCAGCAGCACAGGGGTGCCACTGGGATTTTCACCCCTCCACTTT.

This chain links TRBV5-5 with TRBJ2-7, with 10 bases that match TRBD1. There are 14 residues in the CDR3. V lost 2 bases to trimming and J lost 3 bases; unmatched junction nucleotides: 2. Germline V CDR1 and CDR2: SGHKS, YYEKEE (reference sequence). The DNA of the CDR3 is TGTGCCAGCAGCTTCGGGACAGGGGTCTACGAGCAGTACTTC. This codes for CASSFGTGVYEQYF.

This chain joins TRBV15 and TRBJ2-1; TRBD2 matches at 9 bases. The CDR3 loop spans 15 amino acids. Losses at the gene ends were 7 bases for V and 3 bases for J; bases not matched to a gene: 7. From germline, CDR1 is LNHNV and CDR2 YYDKDF (reference sequence). The CDR3 DNA reads as TGTGCCACCACATATAGCGGGAGCCTCTACAATGAGCAGTTCTTC. It encodes CATTYSGSLYNEQFF.

This clone was seen a single time. The J gene is TRBJ2-1, the V gene TRBV5-4; 7 bases match TRBD1. CDR1 is SGHNT and CDR2 is YYREEE in the germline V gene (reference sequence). The CDR3 consists of 15 residues. J gave up 3 bases and V 2 bases, and 5 bases lay outside the gene matches. This CDR3 is CASSLRQGDYNEQFF. CDR3 bases: TGTGCCAGCAGCTTACGACAGGGTGACTACAATGAGCAGTTCTTC.

The chain's CDR3 is CASSSSKGGFAVFLTGYTF. The CDR3 coding sequence is TGTGCCAGCAGCTCGTCTAAGGGAGGGTTTGCTGTCTTTCTGACTGGCTACACCTTC. This chain connects TRBV21-1 to TRBJ1-2. TRBV21-1 is a recognized pseudogene. The CDR3 is 19 residues long.

The chain links TRBV9 to TRBJ2-1; 10 bases fit TRBD1. The CDR3 is 15 residues long. Germline trimming cut 3 bases from V and 3 bases from J; bases unmatched to any gene: 3. The germline gives CDR1 SGDLS, CDR2 YYNGEE. Here the CDR3 reads CASSATGGHYNEQFF. The CDR3 DNA is TGTGCCAGCAGCGCGACAGGGGGCCACTACAATGAGCAGTTCTTC.

This chain links TRBV9 with TRBJ1-1; the D is unclear. Per germline, CDR1 SGDLS and CDR2 YYNGEE. V lost 3 bases and J 6 bases, leaving 18 bases between the germline ends. The CDR3 runs to 15 residues. This chain's CDR3 is CASSALNGLNPEAFF. DNA of the CDR3: TGTGCCAGCAGCGCCCTAAACGGTCTAAACCCTGAAGCTTTCTTT.

This clone is a singleton in its sample. The junction and the germline gene differ at one end; a read error may be behind it. The J gene is TRBJ2-1, the V gene TRBV2; 7 bases agree with TRBD2. The CDR3 spans 14 residues. Germline assignment: CDR1 SNHLY and CDR2 FYNNEI. CDR3 bases: TGTGCCAGCAGTGAAGCGCTTCTCCCAATGAGCGGGGTCTTC. The encoded protein is CASSEALLPMSGVF.

V and J are TRBV19 and TRBJ1-2, with TRBD1 matching 7 bases. V trimming: 6 bases; J trimming: 1 base; junction bases outside the gene matches: 5. CDR1 and CDR2 (germline): LNHDA, SQIVND (reference sequence). The CDR3 contains 14 residues. CDR3 DNA sequence: TGTGCCAGTAGAGGGGGACAGATTAACTATGGCTACACCTTC. Its translation: CASRGGQINYGYTF.

This chain joins TRBV7-3 and TRBJ2-7; D perhaps matches TRBD2 (5 bases). CDR1 is SGHTA and CDR2 is FQGTGA in the germline V gene. The CDR3 length is 13 residues. V shed 6 bases and J shed 5 bases, with 14 bases lying between them. Here the CDR3 reads CASRSIPGNEQYF. As DNA, the CDR3 is TGTGCCAGCAGGTCAATCCCGGGGAACGAGCAGTACTTC. The whole variable domain, filled in from reference TRBV7-3 and TRBJ2-7, reads GAGVSQTPSNKVTEKGKYVELRCDPISGHTALYWYRQSLGQGPEFLIYFQGTGAADDSGLPNDRFFAVRPEGSVSTLKIQRTERGDSAVYLCASRSIPGNEQYFGPGTRLTVT.

The rearrangement links TRBV4-1 to TRBJ2-2, with 11 nucleotides matching TRBD1. V was clipped by 3 bases and J by 6 bases; unmatched bases: 3. Per germline, CDR1 MGHRA and CDR2 YSYEKL. CDR3 length: 15 amino acids. Here the CDR3 reads CASSHGQGAAGELFF. CDR3 coding DNA: TGCGCCAGCAGCCACGGACAGGGGGCGGCCGGGGAGCTGTTTTTT.

This rearrangement joins TRBV4-3 to TRBJ1-4; unclear D gene. V lost 0 bases, J lost 5 bases, and 10 bases lay in between. The germline gives CDR1 LGHNA, CDR2 YSLEER. The CDR3 length is 15 residues. CDR3 residues: CASSQDAGSNEKLFF. CDR3 sequence (DNA): TGCGCCAGCAGCCAAGATGCAGGATCCAATGAAAAACTGTTTTTT.

The rearrangement uses TRBV9 and TRBJ2-1, with a tentative D call TRBD1 (5 bases). Germline lookup yields CDR1 SGDLS and CDR2 YYNGEE. V lost 0 bases and J lost 2, with 9 bases in between. The CDR3 totals 15 residues. The CDR3 nucleotides read TGTGCCAGCAGCGTAGAGGGGTCAACCTACAATGAGCAGTTCTTC. This sequence encodes CASSVEGSTYNEQFF. Full variable domain (missing parts from reference TRBV9 and TRBJ2-1): DSGVTQTPKHLITATGQRVTLRCSPRSGDLSVYWYQQSLDQGLQFLIQYYNGEERAKGNILERFSAQQFPDLHSELNLSSLELGDSALYFCASSVEGSTYNEQFFGPGTRLTVL.

The rearrangement joins TRBV5-1 to TRBJ2-1, with a possible D match to TRBD2 (5 bases). This CDR3 comprises 16 residues. Trimming stripped 0 bases from V and 3 bases from J, with 13 bases between. CDR1 SGHRS and CDR2 YFSETQ come from the germline V gene. The CDR3 coding sequence is TGCGCCAGCAGCTTGGCCGGTAGCGTTATCTACAATGAGCAGTTCTTC. This translates into CASSLAGSVIYNEQFF.

The chain combines TRBV6-5 with TRBJ1-1; D is ambiguous. The CDR3 covers 11 residues. The germline gives CDR1 MNHEY, CDR2 SVGAGI. Trimming took off 2 bases at V and 8 bases at J, with 6 bases between the two ends. The CDR3 bases are TGTGCCAGCAGTTACACGGGGGAAGCTTTCTTT. Translation gives CASSYTGEAFF.

This clone was picked up one time. The chain joins TRBV5-5 to TRBJ1-2, with D perhaps TRBD1 (6 bases). The CDR3 runs 15 residues. Trimming pared 4 bases from V and 3 bases from J, leaving 16 bases between. CDR1 and CDR2 (germline): SGHKS, YYEKEE (reference sequence). The CDR3 DNA reads TGTGCCAGCAGCGAAACAGGGTTTAGCGACTATGGCTACACCTTC. Amino acid sequence: CASSETGFSDYGYTF.

The chain has TRBV6-1 and TRBJ2-7; D possibly corresponds to TRBD1 (6 bases). The germline gives CDR1 MNHNS, CDR2 SASEGT. The V gene lost 4 bases and the J gene lost 4 bases, with 11 bases spanning the gap. The CDR3 consists of 13 residues. CDR3 sequence: CASSAGALYEQYF. The DNA of the CDR3 is TGTGCCAGCAGTGCAGGGGCTTTGTACGAGCAGTACTTC.

This chain connects TRBV14 to TRBJ2-3; 9 bases match TRBD1. The CDR3 length is 15 residues. Germline V gives CDR1 SGHDN, CDR2 FVKESK. The V segment lost 4 bases and the J segment 4 bases; nucleotides outside the gene matches: 6. CDR3 nucleotides: TGTGCCAGCAGCCCCGGGACAGGGTTTGCAGATACGCAGTATTTT. Residues: CASSPGTGFADTQYF.

This chain links TRBV4-1 with TRBJ2-3; D is unclear. The CDR3 contains 17 residues. The germline V and J ends were trimmed by 1 base and 6 bases, with 20 bases remaining between them. Per germline, CDR1 MGHRA and CDR2 YSYEKL. Here the CDR3 reads CASSQGFLDEFLDTQYF. The CDR3 coding sequence is TGCGCCAGCAGCCAAGGTTTTCTAGACGAGTTCCTGGATACGCAGTATTTT.

The chain uses TRBV7-3 and TRBJ2-7, with TRBD2 matching 7 bases. This CDR3 region has 13 residues. Germline V lookup: CDR1 SGHTA, CDR2 FQGTGA. Trimming removed 4 bases from V and 3 bases from J; junction bases left unmatched: 3. The CDR3 DNA is TGTGCCAGCAGCTCCGGGGGGAGCTACGAGCAGTACTTC. It yields the protein CASSSGGSYEQYF.

The chain uses TRBV5-4 and TRBJ2-5; 7 positions match TRBD1. Trimming at V came to 5 bases and at J to 7 bases, leaving 8 bases not matched to a gene. CDR1 and CDR2 from the germline V gene are SGHNT and YYREEE (reference sequence). The CDR3 spans 13 residues. DNA for the CDR3: TGTGCCAGCAGTTATGACAGGGTGGGGACCCAGTACTTC. This sequence encodes CASSYDRVGTQYF.

V is TRBV28 and J is TRBJ2-7, with TRBD1 as a possible D gene (5 bases). The length of the CDR3 is 14 residues. The V end lost 5 bases, the J end lost 0 bases, and 11 bases lay between the germline ends. CDR1 MDHEN and CDR2 SYDVKM come from the germline V gene. The DNA for the CDR3 is TGTGCCAGCAGTATCCAGGGCTACTCCTACGAGCAGTACTTC. Amino acids: CASSIQGYSYEQYF.